This entry describes one T cell receptor beta chain. The germline gives CDR1 MNHNS, CDR2 SASEGT. V dropped 3 bases and J dropped 0 bases, with 6 bases sitting between them. The length of the CDR3 is 14 residues. This sample stems from a study of T cells in Graves' hyperthyroidism and ophthalmopathy. The source material, RNA transcripts, was used to amplify TCR beta CDR3 regions. The HTBI primer set served for first-round RT-PCR of the TCR CDR3. Via MiXCR, TCRdb re-called the multiplex PCR reads, giving one row per CDR3 protein. The repertoire consists of 730,000 or so distinct CDR3 sequences, with about 17% occurring once and the leading ten covering over 15%.

The sequencing input was blood. This clonotype was obtained from a woman aged 45-65 years with Graves' hyperthyroidism that later progressed to Graves' ophthalmopathy. The V and J genes are TRBV6-1 and TRBJ1-5; D unclear. CDR3 in DNA: TGTGCCAGCAGTGACCAGATTAGCAATCAGCCCCAGCATTTT. Encoded protein: CASSDQISNQPQHF.